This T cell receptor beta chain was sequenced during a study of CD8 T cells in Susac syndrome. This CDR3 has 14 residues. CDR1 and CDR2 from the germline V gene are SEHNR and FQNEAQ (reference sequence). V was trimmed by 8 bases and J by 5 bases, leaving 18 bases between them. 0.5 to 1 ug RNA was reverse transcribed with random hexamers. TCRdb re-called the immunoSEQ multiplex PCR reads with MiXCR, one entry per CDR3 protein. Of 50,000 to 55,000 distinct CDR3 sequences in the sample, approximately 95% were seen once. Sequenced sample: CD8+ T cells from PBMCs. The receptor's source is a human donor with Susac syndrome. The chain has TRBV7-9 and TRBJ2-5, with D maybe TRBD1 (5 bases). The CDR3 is CASRSPGLRETQYF. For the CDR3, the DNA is TGTGCCAGCCGATCGCCAGGGCTACGGGAGACCCAGTACTTC.